This entry concerns a single T cell receptor (beta chain). The sample is drawn from a study of blood T cell repertoires in COVID-19. Looking at the study overall: The United States, Italy and Spain provided the acute and convalescent COVID-19 samples. T cells, B-cell-depleted T cells, or PBMCs provided the cDNA or gDNA that served as material.

Trimming took 3 bases from V and 0 from J, leaving 12 bases between them. The germline CDR1 and CDR2 sequences are ENHRY and SYGVKD. The CDR3 sequence is 15 residues long. Patients of the Seattle cohort, enrolled during active infection, were followed longitudinally. Original processing methods: Nucleated cell number was recorded as an estimate derived from reference gene primer amplification. The method was immunoSEQ multiplex PCR; TCRdb's version includes in-frame clones alone and lacks a portion of them. The V and J calls and clone size come from that table; D and trimming were worked out from the DNA. The table records more than 150,000 clones, roughly 76% of them present only once.

Sequences were obtained from peripheral blood. The clonotype was recovered from a woman older than 75 with COVID-19, enrolled during active disease. This sequence joins TRBV10-3 and TRBJ2-7, with D possibly TRBD1 on 6 matching bases. CDR3 DNA: TGTGCCATCAGTGAAGGGTCAGGGGCCTCCTACGAGCAGTACTTC. Its translation is CAISEGSGASYEQYF.